This note documents a single T cell receptor (beta chain) sequence. V was pared by 2 bases and J by 3 bases, with 11 bases between. The CDR3 is 14 residues long. The germline CDR1 and CDR2 sequences are MDHEN and SYDVKM. This record belongs to a study of blood T cell repertoires in COVID-19. Study as a whole: Material from acute and convalescent COVID-19 was sourced from the United States, Italy and Spain. The analysed material was cDNA or gDNA that came from T cells, B-cell-depleted T cells, or PBMCs.

Sequenced by immunoSEQ multiplex PCR; TCRdb stores in-frame clones only, minus some. The sample holds under 300,000 clones, 86% seen once. The sample comprised peripheral blood. The rearrangement uses TRBV28 and TRBJ2-7; D is unresolved. This TCR was recovered from a woman in her thirties with active or convalescent COVID-19. CDR3 in amino acids: CASSLAGLNYEQYF. In DNA, the CDR3 is TGTGCCAGCAGTTTAGCCGGGTTGAACTACGAGCAGTACTTC.